This T cell receptor beta chain appears in the sequencing data of a study of control samples from healthy donors and cancer patients. A few counts support this clone. Sequencing was performed with immunoSEQ multiplex PCR; in TCRdb, only in-frame clones are kept and a portion is missing. The table records about 49,000 clones, roughly 85% of them present only once. CDR1 and CDR2 from the germline V gene are KGHSH and LQKENI. The CDR3 length is 13 residues. V lost 1 base and J 5 bases, leaving 7 bases between the germline ends. The rearrangement joins TRBV18 to TRBJ2-3; D call uncertain. The receptor was derived from a woman aged 50 to 65 with lung cancer. Source material: PBMCs. CDR3 sequence: CASSPQNLDTQYF. The CDR3 DNA is TGTGCCAGCTCACCACAAAACCTAGATACGCAGTATTTT.